One sample yielded the 20 T cell receptor beta chains listed below, sequenced in a study of human T cells and chemical hapten exposure. TCRdb re-called the RACE reads with MiXCR, one entry per CDR3 protein. The sample lists about 90,000 distinct CDR3 sequences; roughly a tenth were seen once. Specified time point: patch test 3, about 24 weeks after DPC sensitization. Treatment noted: therapeutic diphenylcyclopropenone sensitization with weekly scalp DPC. This specimen consisted of whole blood, obtained in connection with sensitization to the hapten diphenylcyclopropenone (DPC). The source is a woman aged 25 to 45 with alopecia areata. Some clones in this sample may be carry-over from other donors' samples.

This chain's CDR3 is CASSLRSGSYDTSNQPQHF. In DNA form, the CDR3 reads TGTGCCAGCAGCTTACGATCGGGCAGCTACGATACCTCCAATCAGCCCCAGCATTTT. This chain connects TRBV7-2 to TRBJ1-5, with D hard to call. CDR1 and CDR2 from the germline V gene are SGHTA and FQGNSA. V was shortened by 2 bases and J by 3 bases, with 23 bases between the two germline ends. The CDR3 totals 19 residues.

The genes are TRBV7-8 and TRBJ2-2; D perhaps matches TRBD1 (5 bases). The V and J ends lost 2 bases and 1 base respectively, with 11 bases between them. The CDR3 has 16 residues. The germline gives CDR1 SGHVS, CDR2 FQNEAQ. The CDR3 sequence: CASSLFNRLNTGELFF. CDR3 in DNA: TGTGCCAGCAGCTTATTTAACAGGCTGAACACCGGGGAGCTGTTTTTT.

This clonotype has a count of ten or more. The junction departs from the called germline gene at one end, perhaps through a read error. V gene TRBV5-1 combines with J gene TRBJ2-5, with D uncertain. Per germline, CDR1 SGHRS and CDR2 YFSETQ. This CDR3 region has 11 residues. This chain's CDR3 is CASSRQETQYF. The DNA of the CDR3 is TGTGCCAGCAGTCGCCAAGAGACCCAGTACTTC. The whole variable domain, remainder taken from reference TRBV5-1 and TRBJ2-5, is KAGVTQTPRYLIKTRGQQVTLSCSPISGHRSVSWYQQTPGQGLQFLFEYFSETQRNKGNFPGRFSGRQFSNSRSEMNVSTLELGDSALYLCASSRQETQYFGPGTRLLVL.

This clonotype was seen more than once but under ten times. The genes are TRBV5-5 and TRBJ2-7; possibly TRBD1 or TRBD2 for D (6 bases each). From germline, CDR1 is SGHKS and CDR2 YYEKEE (reference sequence). Trimming removed 6 bases from V and 4 bases from J, with 23 bases in between. The CDR3 runs to 16 residues. CDR3 sequence: CASTVTGTLNFYEQYF. The CDR3 DNA follows: TGTGCCAGCACCGTTACAGGGACTCTTAACTTTTACGAGCAGTACTTC.

The CDR3 coding sequence is TGTGCCAGCAGCCAAGTTATAGCTGAAAAACTGTTTTTT. Protein: CASSQVIAEKLFF. This chain connects TRBV4-2 to TRBJ1-4; D remains ambiguous. The V end lost 1 base, the J end lost 7 bases, and 7 bases lay between the germline ends. The CDR3 contains 13 residues. Germline lookup yields CDR1 LGHNA and CDR2 YNFKEQ.

This clonotype was detected many times. The chain carries TRBV12-3 or TRBV12-4 and TRBJ1-2; D is unresolved. With 3 bases removed from V and 4 bases from J, the gap between germline ends came to 6 bases. This CDR3 comprises 12 residues. CDR3 nucleotides: TGTGCCAGCAGTTTTGGCCTCTATGGCTACACCTTC. Amino acids: CASSFGLYGYTF.

This clonotype was detected ten times or more. The CDR3 nucleotides read TGTGCCAGCAGTTCCTCTAGCGGGAGGAGAGAGACCCAGTACTTC. Its protein is CASSSSSGRRETQYF. This rearrangement joins TRBV6-2 or TRBV6-3 to TRBJ2-5, with TRBD2 matching over 11 bases. Germline values: CDR1 MNHEY, CDR2 SVGEGT. The CDR3 runs 15 residues. After removal of 4 bases from V and 4 bases from J, the junction contained 5 bases not matched to a gene.

This chain uses TRBV28 with TRBJ1-2; D not resolved. The V gene's germline CDR1 is MDHEN and CDR2 SYDVKM. The length of the CDR3 is 13 residues. The V end lost 6 bases, the J end lost 2 bases, and 10 bases lay between the germline ends. The CDR3 loop is CASSRVENYGYTF. DNA of the CDR3: TGTGCCAGCAGCCGTGTGGAGAACTATGGCTACACCTTC.

This clonotype was seen at least ten times. This rearrangement joins TRBV5-1 to TRBJ1-1; 8 bases are a match to TRBD1. This CDR3 has 16 residues. Germline V lookup: CDR1 SGHRS, CDR2 YFSETQ. Unmatched junction bases numbered 10, after V lost 0 bases and J lost 6 bases. CDR3 sequence: CASSLGGQEAFAEAFF. The DNA of the CDR3 is TGCGCCAGCAGCTTGGGGGGACAGGAGGCTTTCGCTGAAGCTTTCTTT.

This clonotype was detected ten times or more. The chain employs TRBV4-3 and TRBJ1-2, with D perhaps matching TRBD1 (5 bases). The V end lost 1 base, the J end lost 0 bases, and 15 bases lay between the germline ends. This CDR3 has 17 residues. Germline V gene sequence: CDR1 LGHNA, CDR2 YSLEER. This CDR3 is CASSQVGTEKSNYGYTF. The DNA for the CDR3 is TGCGCCAGCAGCCAAGTGGGGACGGAAAAATCTAACTATGGCTACACCTTC.

This clonotype was picked up many times. This rearrangement joins TRBV11-2 to TRBJ2-1; 12 positions agree with TRBD2. The CDR3 spans 14 residues. V gave up 5 bases and J gave up 6 bases; unmatched junction bases: 2. Germline CDR1 is SGHAT and CDR2 is FQNNGV. CDR3 residues: CASSPSGGVNEQFF. The CDR3 nucleotides read TGTGCCAGCAGCCCTAGCGGGGGGGTCAATGAGCAGTTCTTC.

Regarding this clonotype: One junction end does not reproduce the germline sequence, and a read error may be involved. The rearrangement links TRBV6-2 or TRBV6-3 to TRBJ2-7; 8 bases are shared with TRBD2. CDR1 and CDR2 from the germline V gene are MNHEY and SVGEGT. The length of the CDR3 is 14 residues. In DNA form, the CDR3 reads TGTGCCAGCAGCTACTCACTAGCGGCCTACGAGCAGTACTTC. This translates into CASSYSLAAYEQYF.

The V call is TRBV20-1, the J call TRBJ2-5; D is perhaps TRBD1 (6 bases). Germline values: CDR1 DFQATT, CDR2 SNEGSKA (reference sequence). Trimming stripped 2 bases from V and 4 bases from J, with 14 bases between. CDR3 length: 14 amino acids. The CDR3 nucleotides read TGCAGTGCTAGAAGCCAGGGGAAAGTAGAGACCCAGTACTTC. It translates to CSARSQGKVETQYF.

The V call is TRBV6-4, the J call TRBJ2-3, with 8 bases that match TRBD2. CDR1 is MRHNA and CDR2 is SNTAGT in the germline V gene. This CDR3 region has 16 residues. V lost 6 bases and J lost 3; bases outside the gene matches: 11. This chain's CDR3 is CASSLDVSGGTDTQYF. The CDR3 region has the DNA TGTGCCAGCAGCCTTGACGTAAGCGGGGGTACAGATACGCAGTATTTT.

This clonotype was seen a few times. The J gene is TRBJ2-1, the V gene TRBV5-1; 14 bases line up with TRBD2. The V gene's germline CDR1 is SGHRS and CDR2 YFSETQ. CDR3 length equals 15 residues. J lost 6 bases, V lost 7 bases, and 6 bases had no gene match. CDR3 residues: CASGLGTSGSNEQFF. As DNA, the CDR3 is TGCGCCAGCGGACTTGGGACTAGCGGGAGCAATGAGCAGTTCTTC.

This clonotype was recorded many times. V and J are TRBV5-5 and TRBJ2-4; no reliable D call. CDR3 length: 16 amino acids. Trimming took off 0 bases at V and 1 base at J, with 11 bases between the two ends. CDR1 and CDR2 from the germline V gene are SGHKS and YYEKEE (reference sequence). The CDR3 nucleotides read TGTGCCAGCAGCTTGGGCGAGGCTTTGGCCAAAAACATTCAGTACTTC. Translated: CASSLGEALAKNIQYF.

This clonotype has just a few counts. V gene TRBV6-2 or TRBV6-3 combines with J gene TRBJ2-7, with TRBD1 as a possible D gene (6 bases). This CDR3 is 13 amino acids long. Trimming removed 7 bases from V and 1 base from J, with 11 bases in between. Germline V gene data show CDR1 as MNHEY and CDR2 as SVGEGT. CDR3 protein: CASTPGQSYEQYF. The DNA of the CDR3 is TGTGCCAGCACTCCCGGACAGTCCTACGAGCAGTACTTC.

This clonotype was detected ten times or more. The V call is TRBV5-1, the J call TRBJ2-7, with TRBD2 matching 8 bases. The ends lost 4 bases at V and 5 bases at J; junction bases unmatched: 8. Germline-derived CDR1 and CDR2 are SGHRS and YFSETQ. The CDR3 runs 14 residues. The CDR3 DNA sequence: TGCGCCAGCAGCCAAAGCGGGAGTACCCACGAGCAGTACTTC. Translating it yields CASSQSGSTHEQYF.

This clonotype has ten or more counts. The chain has TRBV6-4 and TRBJ1-1; D ambiguous. The V end lost 4 bases, the J end lost 0 bases, and 9 bases lay between the germline ends. CDR3 size: 14 residues. The germline V gene has CDR1 MRHNA and CDR2 SNTAGT. CDR3 in DNA: TGTGCCAGCAGTGTGACGGGGATGAACACTGAAGCTTTCTTT. Encoded protein: CASSVTGMNTEAFF.

This clonotype was observed at least ten times. This chain uses TRBV6-5 with TRBJ1-1; no reliable D call. Looked up from germline, CDR1 is MNHEY and CDR2 is SVGAGI. The CDR3 extends over 13 amino acids. Trimming took off 6 bases at V and 5 bases at J, with 13 bases between the two ends. The CDR3 region is CASSPLGRTEAFF. CDR3 DNA: TGTGCCAGCAGCCCCCTGGGCAGGACTGAAGCTTTCTTT.